This T cell receptor beta chain was found in a study of T cell responses to AZD1222 COVID-19 vaccine. Broader study findings: Clonal diversity was possibly underestimated; the donors were predominantly white British and more often female. Repertoire samples came only from after the peak T cell response. Spike-specific TCR breadth and depth went up after people got two AZD1222 doses.

V gave up 3 bases and J gave up 8 bases, with 20 bases separating them. This CDR3 has 15 amino acids. Per the germline V gene, CDR1 is SGDLS and CDR2 is YYNGEE. About this clone: Antigen unknown.

Clones were read by immunoSEQ multiplex PCR, and TCRdb kept only the in-frame ones, dropping some. The sample holds around 95,000 clones, about 87% seen once. V usage is TRBV9 and J usage is TRBJ1-1; D unresolved. This specimen consisted of peripheral blood, obtained on day 0 of AZD1222 vaccination. The sequence was obtained from an adult in good health. Here the CDR3 DNA reads TGTGCCAGCAGCGCCATCTCCACAGTAGAAAAAGAAGCTTTCTTT. Its protein is CASSAISTVEKEAFF.